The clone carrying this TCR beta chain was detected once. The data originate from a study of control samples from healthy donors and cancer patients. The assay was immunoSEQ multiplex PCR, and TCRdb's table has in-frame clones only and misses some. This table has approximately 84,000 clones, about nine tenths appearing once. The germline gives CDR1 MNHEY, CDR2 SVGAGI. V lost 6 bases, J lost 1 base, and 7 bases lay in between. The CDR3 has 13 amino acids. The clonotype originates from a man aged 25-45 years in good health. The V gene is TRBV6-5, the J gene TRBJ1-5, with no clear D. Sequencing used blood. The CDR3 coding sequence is TGTGCCAGCAGGAAGGAGAGCAATCAGCCCCAGCATTTT. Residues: CASRKESNQPQHF.